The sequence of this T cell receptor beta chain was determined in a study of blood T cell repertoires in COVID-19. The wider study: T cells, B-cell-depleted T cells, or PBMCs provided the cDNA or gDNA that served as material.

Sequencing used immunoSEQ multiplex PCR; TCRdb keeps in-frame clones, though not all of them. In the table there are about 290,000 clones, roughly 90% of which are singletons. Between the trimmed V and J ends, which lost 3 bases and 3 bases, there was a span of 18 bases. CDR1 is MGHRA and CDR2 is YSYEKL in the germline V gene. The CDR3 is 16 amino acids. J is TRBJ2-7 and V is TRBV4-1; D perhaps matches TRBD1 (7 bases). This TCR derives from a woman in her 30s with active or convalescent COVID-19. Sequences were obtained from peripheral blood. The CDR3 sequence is CASSHSQGGMLYEQYF. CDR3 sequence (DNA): TGCGCCAGCAGCCATTCCCAGGGGGGCATGCTCTACGAGCAGTACTTC.